These 28 T cell receptor beta chains came from one sample sequenced in a study of shared clonotypes between healthy human individuals. Clones were sequenced by immunoSEQ multiplex PCR, and TCRdb holds only the in-frame ones, with some missing. The data show 740,000 or so clones, about 80% seen once. Input material: memory CD4+ T cells sorted from blood. Subset described: CD45RA-negative fraction. These receptors were taken from a woman in her 30s in good health.

This chain uses TRBV19 with TRBJ2-5; D gene unclear. This CDR3 spans 12 amino acids. Germline V gene data show CDR1 as LNHDA and CDR2 as SQIVND (reference sequence). V was shortened by 6 bases and J by 3 bases, with 8 bases between the two germline ends. The CDR3 reads CASSGTKETQYF. CDR3 coding DNA: TGTGCCAGTAGCGGAACCAAAGAGACCCAGTACTTC.

The V gene is TRBV6-6, the J gene TRBJ2-2, with D perhaps matching TRBD1 or TRBD2 (6 bases each). This CDR3 spans 16 amino acids. Germline V gives CDR1 MNHNY, CDR2 SVGAGI (reference sequence). The germline V and J ends were trimmed by 0 bases and 1 base, with 9 bases remaining between them. The CDR3 spells CASSYSGGQNTGELFF. Here the CDR3 DNA reads TGTGCCAGCAGTTACTCGGGGGGACAGAACACCGGGGAGCTGTTTTTT.

The V and J genes are TRBV5-1 and TRBJ1-2, with D tentatively TRBD1 (5 bases). Germline loops: CDR1 SGHRS, CDR2 YFSETQ. Between the trimmed V and J ends, which lost 6 bases and 4 bases, there was a span of 13 bases. The CDR3 has 13 amino acids. CDR3 nucleotides: TGCGCCAGCACCCGGGACGCACTCTATGGCTACACCTTC. Protein product: CASTRDALYGYTF.

The chain employs TRBV5-1 and TRBJ2-1, with 10 bases matching TRBD2. The germline CDR1 and CDR2 sequences are SGHRS and YFSETQ. CDR3 size: 14 residues. The ends lost 6 bases at V and 6 bases at J; junction bases unmatched: 6. The CDR3: CASTGTSAFNEQFF. CDR3 sequence (DNA): TGCGCCAGCACGGGGACTAGCGCGTTCAATGAGCAGTTCTTC.

This clone has only a few counts. V is TRBV7-8 and J is TRBJ1-3; 8 bases match TRBD1. Germline values: CDR1 SGHVS, CDR2 FQNEAQ. V shed 5 bases and J 1 base; nucleotides not matched to a gene: 10. The CDR3 is made up of 17 amino acids. The CDR3 here is CASSHRDRLTSGNTIYF. The CDR3, as DNA: TGTGCCAGCAGCCACCGGGACAGGTTAACGTCTGGAAACACCATATATTTT.

This clone was recorded a few times. V usage is TRBV4-1 and J usage is TRBJ2-1; 12 nucleotides agree with TRBD2. V was clipped by 2 bases and J by 6 bases; unmatched bases: 11. This CDR3 contains 18 residues. Germline CDR1 MGHRA, CDR2 YSYEKL. CDR3 residues: CASSQTSGRSTPFNEQFF. The CDR3, as DNA: TGCGCCAGCAGCCAAACTAGCGGGAGGTCAACTCCTTTCAATGAGCAGTTCTTC.

This chain links TRBV5-1 with TRBJ1-1, with no clear D. V was clipped by 0 bases and J by 1 base, with 10 bases between them. Germline CDR1 reads SGHRS; CDR2 reads YFSETQ. There are 15 residues in the CDR3. CDR3 amino acids: CASSLDSLKNTEAFF. CDR3 coding DNA: TGCGCCAGCAGCTTGGACAGCCTAAAGAACACTGAAGCTTTCTTT.

The chain's CDR3 is CASTGQAETQYF. In DNA, the CDR3 is TGTGCCAGCACGGGACAGGCTGAGACCCAGTACTTC. The J gene is TRBJ2-5, the V gene TRBV5-4; TRBD1 agrees at 8 bases. The CDR3 loop spans 12 amino acids. The V and J ends lost 6 bases and 5 bases, in that order; junction bases with no gene match: 3. CDR1 is SGHNT, CDR2 YYREEE, per germline (reference sequence).

The rearrangement uses TRBV6-1 and TRBJ2-3; the D gene is possibly TRBD2 (5 bases). V was trimmed by 7 bases and J by 4 bases, leaving 15 bases between them. The CDR3 is made up of 14 amino acids. Germline V CDR1 and CDR2: MNHNS, SASEGT. This chain's CDR3 is CASNWENSADTQYF. CDR3 coding DNA: TGTGCCAGCAACTGGGAGAATAGCGCAGATACGCAGTATTTT.

This chain joins TRBV19 and TRBJ2-5, with 9 positions matching TRBD2. In germline, CDR1 is LNHDA, CDR2 SQIVND (reference sequence). The CDR3 runs to 15 residues. The V and J ends lost 5 bases and 4 bases, in that order; junction bases with no gene match: 8. The CDR3 nucleotides are TGTGCCAGTAGTCCGGGGACTAGCTTCCTAGAGACCCAGTACTTC. Translation: CASSPGTSFLETQYF. The entire variable domain, with the rest obtained from reference TRBV19 and TRBJ2-5, is as follows: DGGITQSPKYLFRKEGQNVTLSCEQNLNHDAMYWYRQDPGQGLRLIYYSQIVNDFQKGDIAEGYSVSREKKESFPLTVTSAQKNPTAFYLCASSPGTSFLETQYFGPGTRLLVL.

Here the CDR3 reads CSVSDFRGSGYEQYF. DNA of the CDR3: TGCAGCGTATCCGACTTTAGGGGGTCTGGCTACGAGCAGTACTTC. The gene calls are TRBV29-1 and TRBJ2-7, with D maybe TRBD1 (6 bases). Trimming shortened V by 6 bases and J by 3 bases, and 21 bases separated the two germline ends. The germline CDR1 and CDR2 sequences are SQVTM and ANQGSEA. CDR3 length: 15 residues.

The rearrangement links TRBV4-1 to TRBJ2-7; D gene ambiguous. CDR1 MGHRA and CDR2 YSYEKL come from the germline V gene. Trimming took 0 bases from V and 3 from J, leaving 12 bases between them. The CDR3 runs 15 residues. CDR3 amino acids: CASSQDEMAYYEQYF. The DNA of the CDR3 is TGCGCCAGCAGCCAAGATGAAATGGCCTACTACGAGCAGTACTTC.

This clone was observed a handful of times. The J gene is TRBJ2-6, the V gene TRBV19; 9 positions agree with TRBD1. Germline loops: CDR1 LNHDA, CDR2 SQIVND (reference sequence). Trimming took 7 bases from V and 0 from J; bases not matched to a gene: 10. CDR3 length: 18 amino acids. The chain's CDR3 is CASMGDPGQGSGANVLTF. In nucleotides, the CDR3 is TGTGCCAGTATGGGGGACCCGGGACAGGGCTCTGGGGCCAACGTCCTGACTTTC.

A remark on this clone: Other nucleotide sequences from this sample produce the same CDR3. The chain employs TRBV5-1 and TRBJ1-3; D may be TRBD1 (5 bases). Germline CDR1 reads SGHRS; CDR2 reads YFSETQ. The CDR3 runs 16 residues. V lost 0 bases, J lost 0 bases, and 10 bases lay in between. The CDR3 sequence: CASSLGDGYSGNTIYF. In DNA, the CDR3 is TGCGCCAGCAGCTTGGGGGACGGGTACTCTGGAAACACCATATATTTT.

V is TRBV9 and J is TRBJ2-3, with D perhaps being TRBD1 or TRBD2 (7 bases each). Germline V CDR1 and CDR2: SGDLS, YYNGEE. V lost 2 bases and J 7 bases, leaving 20 bases between the germline ends. This CDR3 has 16 amino acids. CDR3 residues: CASSVGMGRGQNTQYF. In nucleotides, the CDR3 is TGTGCCAGCAGCGTTGGCATGGGGAGGGGGCAAAATACGCAGTATTTT.

This clone was detected once. The chain has TRBV7-9 and TRBJ2-5, with TRBD1 matching over 8 bases. The DNA end lines up better with TRBJ2-7; the J call may be wrong. From germline, CDR1 is SEHNR and CDR2 FQNEAQ (reference sequence). The CDR3 loop spans 15 amino acids. The CDR3 here is CASSVGQGSSYEQYF. The CDR3, as DNA: TGTGCCAGCAGCGTTGGACAGGGAAGCTCCTACGAGCAGTACTTC.

The rearrangement uses TRBV28 and TRBJ1-2; the match to TRBD1 covers 8 bases. The CDR3 spans 13 residues. The ends lost 6 bases at V and 8 bases at J; junction bases unmatched: 8. Germline loops: CDR1 MDHEN, CDR2 SYDVKM. The CDR3: CASRDRVAVGYTF. The CDR3 coding sequence is TGTGCCAGCAGGGACAGGGTGGCTGTGGGCTACACCTTC.

This chain uses TRBV29-1 with TRBJ1-4, with TRBD1 as a possible D gene (6 bases). Trimming shortened V by 7 bases and J by 8 bases, and 17 bases separated the two germline ends. CDR1 and CDR2 (germline): SQVTM, ANQGSEA. This CDR3 is 13 amino acids long. CDR3 protein: CSALGGTREKLFF. DNA for the CDR3: TGCAGCGCCTTGGGGGGGACAAGGGAAAAACTGTTTTTT.

This clone came up a few times. The chain combines TRBV9 with TRBJ2-2; 10 bases line up with TRBD2. CDR1 is SGDLS, CDR2 YYNGEE, per germline. The J segment lost 7 bases and the V segment lost 4 bases, leaving 7 bases of the junction unmatched. This CDR3 contains 15 residues. CDR3 loop: CASSSQREGLGELFF. The CDR3 DNA is TGTGCCAGCAGCTCACAGCGGGAGGGCCTCGGGGAGCTGTTTTTT.

The V gene is TRBV30, the J gene TRBJ2-7, with D maybe TRBD2 (8 bases). The CDR3 sequence is 15 residues long. The germline V gene encodes CDR1 GTSNPN and CDR2 SVGIG (reference sequence). V was trimmed by 4 bases and J by 4 bases, leaving 20 bases between them. The DNA for the CDR3 is TGTGCCTGGAAGGCAGGGGGACTAGTTAGTTACGAGCAGTACTTC. Residues: CAWKAGGLVSYEQYF.

J is TRBJ2-3 and V is TRBV19; tentative D call: TRBD1 (5 bases). The CDR3 runs to 15 residues. Germline V gene sequence: CDR1 LNHDA, CDR2 SQIVND (reference sequence). Trimming pared 5 bases from V and 2 bases from J, leaving 14 bases between. CDR3 protein: CASSSPAGSTDTQYF. In DNA form, the CDR3 reads TGTGCCAGTAGTTCCCCGGCAGGGTCCACAGATACGCAGTATTTT.

The chain couples TRBV14 to TRBJ2-4; the D gene is possibly TRBD1 (6 bases). CDR1 is SGHDN and CDR2 is FVKESK in the germline V gene. This CDR3 is built from 14 residues. V was trimmed by 0 bases and J by 8 bases, leaving 11 bases between them. The CDR3 loop reads CASSQDRQGHIQYF. The CDR3 nucleotides are TGTGCCAGCAGCCAAGATCGTCAGGGGCACATTCAGTACTTC.

The V and J genes are TRBV6-4 and TRBJ1-5, with 7 nucleotides matching TRBD1. Germline trimming cut 3 bases from V and 2 bases from J; bases unmatched to any gene: 4. Germline V lookup: CDR1 MRHNA, CDR2 SNTAGT. This CDR3 is built from 15 residues. The CDR3 DNA follows: TGTGCCAGCAGTGAAGGTACAGGGGGCAATCAGCCCCAGCATTTT. Its translation: CASSEGTGGNQPQHF.

A single count supports this clone. CDR3: CASSLGAGPLQETQYF. For the CDR3, the DNA is TGTGCCAGCAGCTTAGGAGCAGGTCCATTACAAGAGACCCAGTACTTC. The V call is TRBV7-9, the J call TRBJ2-5, with unresolved D. Germline V gene data show CDR1 as SEHNR and CDR2 as FQNEAQ (reference sequence). V lost 1 base to trimming and J lost 2 bases, with 14 bases between them. The CDR3 is 16 amino acids.

The genes are TRBV6-4 and TRBJ2-3, with TRBD2 matching over 10 bases. V gave up 3 bases and J gave up 1 base; unmatched junction bases: 1. This CDR3 has 15 residues. The V gene's germline CDR1 is MRHNA and CDR2 SNTAGT. The CDR3 is CASSEGTSGTDTQYF. CDR3 sequence (DNA): TGTGCCAGCAGTGAAGGGACTAGCGGCACAGATACGCAGTATTTT.

This chain uses TRBV15 with TRBJ2-1, with TRBD2 matching over 12 bases. J lost 4 bases, V lost 3 bases, and 4 bases had no gene match. Germline V gene sequence: CDR1 LNHNV, CDR2 YYDKDF (reference sequence). This CDR3 is built from 16 residues. The chain's CDR3 is CATSSLAGGEYNEQFF. The CDR3 DNA reads TGTGCCACCAGCAGTCTAGCGGGAGGGGAATACAATGAGCAGTTCTTC.

The gene calls are TRBV11-1 and TRBJ2-3, with unresolved D. The V end lost 0 bases, the J end lost 6 bases, and 7 bases lay between the germline ends. Per germline, CDR1 SGHAT and CDR2 FQDESV (reference sequence). This CDR3 has 13 residues. The CDR3 is CASSLAQSDTQYF. The CDR3 DNA reads TGTGCCAGCAGCTTAGCGCAGTCGGATACGCAGTATTTT. Drawing the rest from reference TRBV11-1 and TRBJ2-3, the complete variable domain is EAEVAQSPRYKITEKSQAVAFWCDPISGHATLYWYRQILGQGPELLVQFQDESVVDDSQLPKDRFSAERLKGVDSTLKIQPAELGDSAMYLCASSLAQSDTQYFGPGTRLTVL.

The chain employs TRBV5-1 and TRBJ1-2; 10 nucleotides line up with TRBD1. Germline V lookup: CDR1 SGHRS, CDR2 YFSETQ. The V segment lost 0 bases and the J segment 3 bases; nucleotides outside the gene matches: 2. CDR3 length: 15 residues. CDR3 residues: CASSLGGQGYYGYTF. In DNA form, the CDR3 reads TGCGCCAGCAGCTTGGGGGGACAGGGGTACTATGGCTACACCTTC.